Detailed here is one T cell receptor beta chain. The antigen is undetermined. The sample belongs to a study of Tregs in tolerant kidney transplant recipients. CD4+CD25+CD127- Tregs, CD4+CD25- non-Tregs, CD4 and CD8 cells were sorted. An overnight rest at 37°C with 200 IU/ml IL-2 preceded regulatory T cell sorting from thawed PBMCs. Sequencing was performed with immunoSEQ multiplex PCR; in TCRdb, only in-frame clones are kept and a portion is missing. The table lists roughly 49,000 clones, roughly nine tenths of them singletons, with 0.55% to 0.85% in the top ten. Study findings and constraints: Activated donor B cell expansion appeared to reveal the most relevant donor-specific TCRbeta repertoire.

CDR1 and CDR2 (germline): SEHNR, FQNEAQ (reference sequence). The CDR3 contains 13 residues. Trimming pared 2 bases from V and 7 bases from J, leaving 9 bases between. The specimen sequenced was Tregs from blood. This clonotype was sampled from a human donor in good health. This chain connects TRBV7-9 to TRBJ2-4; D might be TRBD2 (5 bases). CDR3 amino acids: CASSLPRRNIQYF. Written as DNA, the CDR3 is TGTGCCAGCAGCTTACCGCGGAGGAACATTCAGTACTTC. The full variable domain, completed using reference TRBV7-9 and TRBJ2-4, is DTGVSQNPRHKITKRGQNVTFRCDPISEHNRLYWYRQTLGQGPEFLTYFQNEAQLEKSRLLSDRFSAERPKGSFSTLEIQRTEQGDSAMYLCASSLPRRNIQYFGAGTRLSVL.